This T cell receptor (beta chain) was recovered during a study of T cell changes during pregnancy in multiple sclerosis. Germline V lookup: CDR1 SEHNR, CDR2 FQNEAQ (reference sequence). V lost 5 bases and J 8 bases, leaving 27 bases between the germline ends. The CDR3 has 17 residues. Profiling relied on immunoSEQ multiplex PCR, and the TCRdb table lists in-frame clones only, not all of them. The sample records under 80,000 clones, about nine tenths being singletons. The specimen was CD4+ T cells from peripheral blood mononuclear cells, collected in the second trimester of pregnancy. This rearrangement joins TRBV7-9 to TRBJ1-2; D gene unclear. The sequence came from a female donor with multiple sclerosis, enrolled in a pregnancy study. The CDR3 reads CASSPIPATGTIGGYTF. In DNA, the CDR3 is TGTGCCAGCAGCCCCATACCCGCCACGGGAACAATCGGGGGCTACACCTTC.